This TCR beta chain was profiled in a study of T cells in Graves' hyperthyroidism and ophthalmopathy (dated by TCRdb to between 2018 and 2021). Study-wide context: Peripheral blood was collected at initial diagnosis, before any treatment. To identify TCR V-J signatures that set the groups apart, the researchers used a discovery cohort of roughly 100 patients, made up of around 42 with Graves' ophthalmopathy and some 56 with stable Graves' hyperthyroidism. Prospective prediction of ophthalmopathy was tested in an independent validation cohort consisting of roughly 20 hyperthyroidism patients and more than 15 patients who later progressed to ophthalmopathy. The roughly 90 discovery patients were divided at random into training and test sets in a 7:3 ratio. Thyroid tissue and blood T-cell repertoires from roughly six Graves' hyperthyroidism patients were also compared in the study. Once sampling was done, hyperthyroidism patients were given methimazole at a starting dose of 30 mg daily, whereas ophthalmopathy patients were given high-dose intravenous methylprednisolone. The paper describes TCR Vbeta CDR3 sequencing of 135 peripheral blood samples, made up of roughly 40 ophthalmopathy patients, 70 to 80 hyperthyroidism patients and 17 progressor patients. Overall study outcomes, separate from this receptor: No statistical method was used to fix the sample size in advance, and group allocation was not hidden from the investigators. Most expanded thyroid clonotypes (frequency above 0.001) were also found in blood, which suggests that blood repertoires may mirror thyroid immune responses. A model built on a 13 V-J signature distinguished ophthalmopathy from stable hyperthyroidism, reaching about 88% sensitivity and around 81% specificity in cross-validation and 80%/75% in testing. During validation, the model predicted progression to ophthalmopathy a median of roughly 7.1 months ahead of onset, with 70.59% sensitivity and around 73% specificity.

As encoded in the germline V gene, CDR1 is KGHSH while CDR2 is LQKENI. The CDR3 contains 15 residues, cysteine and phenylalanine counted. The kept DNA is CDR3 alone, 45 bases in frame from the first base. At the junction V is shortened by 3 bases and J by 2 bases, with 13 bases in between. The TCR beta CDR3 regions were amplified from RNA transcripts. A first-round RT-PCR of the TCR CDR3 used the HTBI primer set with the Qiagen OneStep RT-PCR kit. The libraries were constructed in a second round of multiplex PCR and then size-selected and purified. Libraries were sequenced paired-end with 100 bp reads on an Illumina HiSeq2000. The published analysis was carried out like this. SOAPnuke was used to process the raw data, removing reads that contained adapters or uncalled bases, had a mean Phred below 15, or lacked an exact match to the constant primer or identifier. COPE v1.2.5 was used to merge high-quality paired reads, and clonotypes were defined as unique nucleotide sequences. MiTCR v1.1 was used to align clonotypes to the IMGT TRBV, TRBD and TRBJ reference segments. The analysis was restricted to V-J combinations with a frequency above 0.0001, which together covered 99% to 99.2% of the repertoires. The TCS score was defined as the ratio of F50 (clonal expansion) to E x V (chaos), calculated using BLOSUM62-based TCRdist between CDR3 peptides within each V-J. Welch's t-statistics and random forest reduced just over 500 V-J features to roughly 13, which were used in a naive Bayes classifier (R e1071). TCRdb handled the public reads itself, with Q25 trimming in fastp and clone calling in MiXCR, and kept productive beta chains. All rows with the same CDR3 protein become a single entry with the most common DNA and genes. TCRdb, rather than the study authors, made the V and J calls. The table for this sample lists 200,000 to 250,000 distinct CDR3 sequences; 15% to 20% of them were counted only once. Of the sample, around 28% is held by the ten largest clones.

Note on this clonotype: Its target antigen remains unknown. No base quality values were provided; no much bigger clone lies one nucleotide off.

In the ophthalmopathy patients, disease was moderately to severely active, with a Clinical Activity Score of 3 or more, a NOSPECS grade of 4 or more, and a duration of less than 3 months. Any patient with an uncontrolled infection, another autoimmune disease, pregnancy or lactation was excluded. Diagnoses were established on the basis of clinical symptoms, serum thyroxine and TRAb, thyroid ultrasound, and orbital computed tomography. PBMCs were separated from roughly 10 ml of fresh peripheral blood using Ficoll-Paque density gradient centrifugation. Total RNA was extracted using Trizol reagent, and RNA quality was assessed on an Agilent 2100 Bioanalyzer.

Sequencing was performed on blood. The sequence was obtained from a young woman with Graves' ophthalmopathy. Recombination linked TRBV18 to TRBJ1-2; the D gene is unclear. CDR3 sequence: CASSPAMGENYGYTF. Here is the DNA: TGTGCCAGCTCACCGGCAATGGGAGAGAACTATGGCTACACCTTC.